This is a list of T cell receptor beta chains from one sample in a study of cytomegalovirus exposure and HLA in healthy donors. Sequencing used immunoSEQ multiplex PCR; TCRdb keeps in-frame clones, though not all of them. The table records over 150,000 clones, roughly 80% of them present only once. Sequencing was done on a sample of PBMCs. These receptors all stem from a man aged 18 to 30 in good health and CMV-seronegative. Both conserved end residues are part of each CDR3. The D gene is left open where the match is weak. Expanded clones get a size class; other rows say once, few or many, or leave the size out.

V gene	J gene	clone size	D gene	CDR3 length	CDR3 protein	CDR3 DNA
TRBV5-4	TRBJ2-1	once	-	14	CASSFPDRDNEQFF	TGTGCCAGCAGCTTTCCCGACAGAGACAATGAGCAGTTCTTC
TRBV9	TRBJ2-1	-	-	16	CASSAQSRSSYNEQFF	TGTGCCAGCAGCGCCCAAAGTCGGAGCTCCTACAATGAGCAGTTCTTC
TRBV6-1	TRBJ2-1	-	-	14	CASSEDAGLREQFF	TGTGCCAGCAGTGAAGACGCAGGGCTTCGCGAGCAGTTCTTC
TRBV19	TRBJ2-7	-	TRBD1	15	CASSIGEQGAYEQYF	TGTGCCAGTAGTATTGGAGAACAGGGGGCCTACGAGCAGTACTTC
TRBV11-2	TRBJ2-6	-	-	17	CASSKRSFYSGANVLTF	TGTGCCAGCAGCAAGCGGAGTTTCTACTCTGGGGCCAACGTCCTGACTTTC
TRBV7-9	TRBJ1-1	-	TRBD1	16	CSSSVSGTGALTEAFF	TGTTCCAGCAGCGTATCAGGGACAGGGGCATTGACTGAAGCTTTCTTT
TRBV14	TRBJ2-7	-	TRBD1	16	CASSQGLKGAPEEQYF	TGTGCCAGCAGCCAAGGCCTTAAGGGGGCCCCGGAGGAGCAGTACTTC
TRBV6-1	TRBJ2-7	-	-	13	CASSEAGIRGQYF	TGTGCCAGCAGTGAAGCGGGGATCCGGGGGCAGTACTTC
TRBV6-6	TRBJ1-5	-	TRBD1	16	CASSFRQGASNQPQHF	TGTGCCAGCAGTTTTCGACAGGGGGCGTCCAATCAGCCCCAGCATTTT
TRBV7-9	TRBJ2-5	-	TRBD2	12	CSSWSGRETQYF	TGTTCCAGCTGGAGCGGGAGAGAGACCCAGTACTTC
TRBV7-8	TRBJ2-5	-	-	16	CASSLPRVSGRETQYF	TGTGCCAGCAGCTTGCCCAGGGTCTCTGGGCGAGAGACCCAGTACTTC
TRBV25-1	TRBJ1-1	-	-	11	CASSPGTEAFF	TGTGCCAGCAGTCCCGGGACAGAAGCTTTCTTT
TRBV19	TRBJ2-7	-	-	13	CAGSITGPREQYF	TGTGCCGGTAGTATCACCGGTCCTAGGGAGCAGTACTTC
TRBV27	TRBJ2-1	-	-	14	CASSSSYSYNEQFF	TGTGCCAGCAGTTCCTCCTATTCCTACAATGAGCAGTTCTTC
TRBV6-5	TRBJ2-3	-	TRBD2	14	CATSGLAHTDTQYF	TGTGCCACCTCGGGACTAGCACACACAGATACGCAGTATTTT
TRBV5-1	TRBJ2-1	-	TRBD1	15	CASSSGQGAYNEQFF	TGCGCCAGCAGCTCAGGACAGGGGGCCTACAATGAGCAGTTCTTC
TRBV4-1	TRBJ1-1	-	-	12	CASSPEGTVAFF	TGCGCCAGCAGCCCGGAGGGGACCGTCGCTTTCTTT
TRBV7-2	TRBJ2-7	-	TRBD2	12	CASSRGGTEQYF	TGTGCCAGCAGCCGCGGGGGTACCGAGCAGTACTTC
TRBV30	TRBJ2-5	-	-	13	CAWSVSTGETQYF	TGTGCCTGGAGTGTATCTACCGGGGAGACCCAGTACTTC
TRBV19	TRBJ1-2	-	-	12	CASSSAGNGYTF	TGTGCCAGTAGTAGCGCAGGGAATGGCTACACCTTC
TRBV28	TRBJ2-5	-	TRBD2	13	CASNSGGGETQYF	TGTGCCAGCAATAGCGGGGGCGGAGAGACCCAGTACTTC
TRBV29-1	TRBJ2-3	-	-	13	CSVDVRVGDTQYF	TGCAGCGTTGACGTACGGGTAGGAGATACGCAGTATTTT
TRBV29-1	TRBJ2-7	-	TRBD2	16	CSVEGAGTSGSYEQYF	TGCAGCGTTGAAGGGGCTGGGACTAGCGGCTCCTACGAGCAGTACTTC
TRBV10-2	TRBJ2-7	-	TRBD2	12	CASRDGGYEQYF	TGCGCCAGCAGGGACGGGGGGTACGAGCAGTACTTC
TRBV2	TRBJ2-3	-	TRBD2	15	CASRGTSGSADTQYF	TGTGCCAGCAGAGGGACTAGCGGGAGCGCAGATACGCAGTATTTT
TRBV5-1	TRBJ2-7	-	TRBD1	15	CASSVGDRASYEQYF	TGCGCCAGCAGCGTAGGGGACAGGGCGTCCTACGAGCAGTACTTC
TRBV2	TRBJ1-1	-	TRBD1	14	CASGQGNRNTEAFF	TGTGCCAGCGGACAGGGCAATCGAAACACTGAAGCTTTCTTT
TRBV6-6	TRBJ2-7	-	TRBD1	16	CASSYGPGQGIDEQYF	TGTGCCAGCAGTTACGGGCCGGGACAGGGTATCGACGAGCAGTACTTC
TRBV7-6	TRBJ2-5	-	TRBD1	18	CASSYHGWGQGHQETQYF	TGTGCCAGCAGCTACCATGGTTGGGGACAGGGGCATCAAGAGACCCAGTACTTC
TRBV9	TRBJ2-7	once	-	13	CASSVGPRDEQYF	TGTGCCAGCAGCGTAGGCCCGAGAGACGAGCAGTACTTC
TRBV7-9	TRBJ2-3	few	-	13	CGEWGEITDTQYF	TGCGGCGAATGGGGGGAGATCACAGATACGCAGTATTTT
TRBV9	TRBJ2-7	once	TRBD2	14	CASSPSGRAHEQYF	TGTGCCAGCAGCCCTAGCGGGAGGGCCCACGAGCAGTACTTC
TRBV6-6	TRBJ1-6	-	-	11	CASSPGSPLHF	TGTGCCAGCAGCCCCGGTTCACCCCTCCACTTT
TRBV29-1	TRBJ2-1	-	TRBD1	14	CSVEVGDRGNEQFF	TGCAGCGTTGAAGTTGGGGACAGGGGGAATGAGCAGTTCTTC
TRBV7-2	TRBJ2-5	-	-	15	CASSLVGGGMETQYF	TGTGCCAGCAGCTTAGTAGGGGGGGGGATGGAGACCCAGTACTTC
TRBV27	TRBJ1-1	once	-	14	CASTPGGPNTEAFF	TGTGCCAGCACGCCGGGAGGGCCGAACACTGAAGCTTTCTTT
TRBV7-2	TRBJ2-5	-	-	12	CASTLRDEAQYF	TGTGCCAGCACCCTCCGGGATGAGGCCCAGTACTTC
TRBV4-1	TRBJ2-1	once	-	13	CASSQDSEDEQFF	TGCGCCAGCAGCCAAGATTCGGAGGATGAGCAGTTCTTC
TRBV18	TRBJ2-3	few	-	12	CASSPSTDTQYF	TGTGCCAGCTCTCCTAGCACAGATACGCAGTATTTT
TRBV10-1	TRBJ2-7	-	TRBD1	14	CASSEGTVSYEQYF	TGCGCCAGCAGTGAGGGGACAGTCTCCTACGAGCAGTACTTC
TRBV7-9	TRBJ2-7	-	TRBD2	15	CASSSIAGVENEQYF	TGTGCCAGCAGCTCGATAGCGGGAGTTGAGAACGAGCAGTACTTC
TRBV11-2	TRBJ1-1	once	TRBD1	13	CASSLETGLRGFF	TGTGCCAGCAGCTTAGAGACAGGGCTCCGAGGTTTCTTT
TRBV7-9	TRBJ2-1	-	-	16	CASSSPGLLSYNEQFF	TGTGCCAGCAGCTCTCCGGGACTCCTTTCCTACAATGAGCAGTTCTTC
TRBV19	TRBJ2-2	-	TRBD1	14	CASSGQGRTGELFF	TGTGCCAGTTCCGGACAGGGGCGCACCGGGGAGCTGTTTTTT
TRBV11-2	TRBJ2-3	-	-	13	CASTLSVSDTQYF	TGTGCCAGCACCCTTAGTGTCTCAGATACGCAGTATTTT
TRBV19	TRBJ1-3	-	-	14	CASSANSDGNTIYF	TGTGCCAGTAGTGCCAACTCCGATGGAAACACCATATATTTT
TRBV6-6	TRBJ1-2	-	-	14	CASIAGQGDKGYTF	TGTGCCAGCATTGCTGGGCAGGGTGATAAGGGCTACACCTTC
TRBV2	TRBJ2-1	-	TRBD2	16	CASSATSGSRYNEQFF	TGTGCCAGCAGTGCCACTAGCGGGAGTAGGTACAATGAGCAGTTCTTC